Below, one TCR beta chain is given with its context. Its specificity is not known. One end of the junction does not line up with germline, which may come from a read error. A J-beta primer mix and a sample-barcoded 5' primer were used in a second PCR of roughly 6 to 11 cycles. Using its own MiXCR run on the 5' RACE reads, TCRdb lists one record per CDR3 protein. Of 700,000 or so distinct CDR3 sequences listed, approximately 22% are singletons. Isolation recovered at least 7 million PBMCs from every sample. The sample is drawn from a study of blood T cells in healthy people across ages. Study-wide findings and caveats: A roughly linear age-dependent decrease characterized TCR beta diversity per million T cells. Diversity figures derived from one million T cells were judged to underestimate the true value.

The clonotype originates from a man between 65 and 85 years old in good health. Material: blood.

The CDR3 sequence: CASKSASTPYEQCF. CDR3 DNA sequence: TGTGCCAGCAAGTCGGCTAGCACCCCCTACGAGCAGTGCTTC. The chain recombines TRBV6-1 with TRBJ2-7; possible D gene TRBD2, 5 bases. CDR3 length: 14 amino acids. CDR1 and CDR2 (germline): MNHNS, SASEGT.